The next 6 T cell receptor beta chains were all read from a single sample in a study of control samples from healthy donors and cancer patients. The repertoire was sequenced with immunoSEQ multiplex PCR; TCRdb's copy has only in-frame clones and lacks some. The sample includes roughly 150,000 clones, around nine tenths seen only once; the top ten take 1.5% to 2%. Sequencing was performed on blood. These TCRs come from a man between 18 and 29 years old in good health.

CDR3 loop: CASRGTGGKNTGELFF. CDR3 in DNA: TGTGCCAGCAGGGGGACAGGGGGAAAGAACACCGGGGAGCTGTTTTTT. The chain uses TRBV4-2 and TRBJ2-2; 11 nucleotides match TRBD1. Germline values: CDR1 LGHNA, CDR2 YNFKEQ. CDR3 length: 16 amino acids. The ends lost 6 bases at V and 1 base at J; junction bases unmatched: 4.

The genes are TRBV4-2 and TRBJ1-4, with D tentatively TRBD1 (5 bases). This CDR3 region has 16 residues. Deletions cut 4 bases from V and 7 bases from J, with 19 bases between. Germline values: CDR1 LGHNA, CDR2 YNFKEQ. CDR3 loop: CASSLYPYQGGEKLFF. CDR3 DNA sequence: TGTGCCAGCAGCCTCTACCCTTATCAGGGCGGTGAAAAACTGTTTTTT.

V is TRBV5-1 and J is TRBJ2-7; D gene unclear. Germline-derived CDR1 and CDR2 are SGHRS and YFSETQ. The length of the CDR3 is 11 residues. V was pared by 3 bases and J by 3 bases, with 4 bases between. The CDR3 here is CASSSYYEQYF. For the CDR3, the DNA is TGCGCCAGCAGCTCCTACTACGAGCAGTACTTC.

This clone was detected a few times. This chain uses TRBV6-5 with TRBJ2-7; possibly TRBD1 for D (6 bases). The CDR3 consists of 14 residues. Trimming removed 6 bases at V and 9 bases at J, with 21 bases between. Per germline, CDR1 MNHEY and CDR2 SVGAGI. The CDR3 bases are TGTGCCAGCAGCCCGGACAGACCAGTAGGGTGGCAGTACTTC. It specifies CASSPDRPVGWQYF.

The V call is TRBV6-6, the J call TRBJ2-7; TRBD1 is a possible D gene (5 bases). There are 11 residues in the CDR3. Germline lookup yields CDR1 MNHNY and CDR2 SVGAGI (reference sequence). V dropped 5 bases and J dropped 3 bases, with 5 bases sitting between them. CDR3 loop: CASSDSYEQYF. For the CDR3, the DNA is TGTGCCAGCAGTGACAGCTACGAGCAGTACTTC.

This clone showed up just once. The rearrangement links TRBV5-1 to TRBJ2-7; D is unresolved. This CDR3 comprises 13 residues. V was cut by 0 bases and J by 3 bases, with 7 bases left in between. Germline assignment: CDR1 SGHRS and CDR2 YFSETQ. CDR3 residues: CASSLAGVYEQYF. The CDR3 DNA follows: TGCGCCAGCAGCTTGGCAGGAGTCTACGAGCAGTACTTC.